This T cell receptor beta chain was sequenced in a study of CD8 T cells in ankylosing spondylitis. General study findings and limits: There was a TCR beta motif, made of eight highly homologous variants, that appeared characteristic of ankylosing spondylitis blood. Clones linked to disease, bearing a CD8+ phenotype, were relatively rare in peripheral blood.

The V segment lost 0 bases and the J segment 6 bases; nucleotides outside the gene matches: 11. Germline V lookup: CDR1 SGHRS, CDR2 YFSETQ. The CDR3 sequence is 16 residues long. Concerning this clonotype: Its antigen is not known. Here the CDR3 omits its conserved ending phenylalanine or tryptophan, so a read error is the likely source.

One entry per CDR3 protein results from TCRdb running MiXCR on the 5' RACE reads. The sample consists of roughly 220,000 distinct CDR3 sequences, 18% of them appearing once. The sequenced sample consisted of blood, either unsorted or a sorted T cell fraction (not recorded which). This TCR was sampled from a male donor with ankylosing spondylitis. V gene TRBV5-1 combines with J gene TRBJ2-7; 8 nucleotides align to TRBD2. Here the CDR3 DNA reads TGCGCCAGCAGCTTGGTCCCGGGGAGCGGGGGAACCGAGCAGTACCTC. Encoded protein: CASSLVPGSGGTEQYL.